This entry lists 7 T cell receptor beta chains sequenced from one sample in a study of technical replicates of blood from a handful of donors. The repertoire was sequenced with immunoSEQ multiplex PCR; TCRdb's copy has only in-frame clones and lacks some. This sample carries some 85,000 clones, around 96% of them seen once, and the ten largest clones take about 0.31%. Sequences were obtained from T cells isolated from PBMCs. Receptors were obtained from a human donor in good health.

J is TRBJ2-7 and V is TRBV2, with TRBD2 identical over 10 bases. CDR1 and CDR2 from the germline V gene are SNHLY and FYNNEI. After removal of 8 bases from V and 6 bases from J, the junction contained 10 bases not matched to a gene. This CDR3 is built from 14 residues. CDR3 nucleotides: TGTGCCAGCGGTATGAGGCTAGCGGGAGCCGAGCAGTACTTC. Translating it yields CASGMRLAGAEQYF. Using reference TRBV2 and TRBJ2-7 for the parts outside the CDR3, the full variable domain is EPEVTQTPSHQVTQMGQEVILRCVPISNHLYFYWYRQILGQKVEFLVSFYNNEISEKSEIFDDQFSVERPDGSNFTLKIRSTKLEDSAMYFCASGMRLAGAEQYFGPGTRLTVT.

The V gene is TRBV4-3, the J gene TRBJ2-3, with TRBD2 matching 8 bases. Germline V gives CDR1 LGHNA, CDR2 YSLEER. The junction had 1 base not matched to a gene; V was cut back by 0 bases and J by 5 bases. The CDR3 extends over 14 amino acids. In nucleotides, the CDR3 is TGCGCCAGCAGCCAAGAGCGGGAGGTAGATACGCAGTATTTT. It is translated as CASSQEREVDTQYF.

V is TRBV9 and J is TRBJ2-5; D possibly corresponds to TRBD2 (7 bases). V was cut by 0 bases and J by 7 bases, with 16 bases left in between. The CDR3 has 15 amino acids. Germline CDR1 is SGDLS and CDR2 is YYNGEE. CDR3 amino acids: CASSVDRWGGGTQYF. The CDR3 DNA follows: TGTGCCAGCAGCGTAGATCGGTGGGGGGGCGGGACCCAGTACTTC.

V is TRBV6-5 and J is TRBJ1-4; no clear D. This CDR3 has 11 residues. Per the germline V gene, CDR1 is MNHEY and CDR2 is SVGAGI. Trimming took 10 bases from V and 10 from J, leaving 13 bases between them. CDR3 coding DNA: TGTGCCACCCATGTGCGAGGAAAACTGTTTTTT. It is translated as CATHVRGKLFF.

This clone came up a few times. The chain is built from TRBV6-6 and TRBJ1-2; 8 bases match TRBD1. Trimming removed 6 bases from V and 5 bases from J; junction bases left unmatched: 8. CDR1 MNHNY and CDR2 SVGAGI come from the germline V gene (reference sequence). CDR3 length equals 14 residues. The CDR3 sequence is CASRPGGWGYGYTF. The CDR3 nucleotides are TGTGCCAGCAGACCAGGGGGCTGGGGGTATGGCTACACCTTC.

This chain joins TRBV10-2 and TRBJ2-5, with 9 nucleotides matching TRBD2. CDR3 length: 15 amino acids. The junction had 4 bases not matched to a gene; V was cut back by 0 bases and J by 5 bases. CDR1 WSHSY and CDR2 SAAADI come from the germline V gene. For the CDR3, the DNA is TGCGCCAGCAGTGAGTCTCCTAGCGGGATGGAGACCCAGTACTTC. Translating it yields CASSESPSGMETQYF.

The J gene is TRBJ2-5, the V gene TRBV6-5; 9 positions agree with TRBD1. Germline V CDR1 and CDR2: MNHEY, SVGAGI. The CDR3 covers 14 residues. V lost 6 bases to trimming and J lost 9 bases; unmatched junction nucleotides: 11. The CDR3 DNA reads as TGTGCCAGCAGCCCCCAGGGGACAGGGAGGGCCCAGTACTTC. Residues: CASSPQGTGRAQYF.